The T cell receptor (beta chain) described here comes from a study of graft-versus-host responses after intestinal transplantation. Study in general: Recipients uniformly received anti-thymocyte globulin induction, followed by tacrolimus and steroids for 2 to 4 years.

Study-wide results and caveats: Where graft-donor T cell macrochimerism was present, patients had high graft-versus-host to host-versus-graft clonal ratios in allografts. The authors found GvH clones in recipient marrow, some appearing first in ileum or blood.

Points on this clone: Its target is not known.

The method was immunoSEQ multiplex PCR; TCRdb's version includes in-frame clones alone and lacks a portion of them. The sample gives some 18,000 clones, over 75% of which show up once; 1.5% to 2.5% is in the top ten. V was clipped by 8 bases and J by 5 bases; unmatched bases: 6. In germline, CDR1 is ENHRY, CDR2 SYGVKD. The CDR3 loop spans 13 amino acids. This clonotype was obtained from a human patient who received an intestinal transplant, so some T cells may come from the graft donor. The sample consisted of PBMCs, taken 350 to 400 days after transplant. The chain is built from TRBV10-3 and TRBJ2-3, with TRBD2 identical over 8 bases. The CDR3 spells CAIGGLAGDTQYF. The CDR3 bases are TGTGCCATCGGAGGGCTAGCGGGAGATACGCAGTATTTT.